This T cell receptor beta chain was obtained from a study of T cell changes during pregnancy in multiple sclerosis. The protocol was immunoSEQ multiplex PCR, while the TCRdb copy is restricted to in-frame clones and leaves out a portion. The data show under 45,000 clones, approximately 94% seen once. The CDR3 runs to 16 residues. The V segment lost 4 bases and the J segment 0 bases; nucleotides outside the gene matches: 5. In germline, CDR1 is SGHVS, CDR2 FNYEAQ. This sequence was found in a female donor with multiple sclerosis, enrolled in a pregnancy study. The chain joins TRBV7-6 to TRBJ1-3; TRBD1 agrees at 8 bases. The sample in question was CD4+ T cells from peripheral blood mononuclear cells, obtained after pregnancy. CDR3 protein: CASSSRTGSSGNTIYF. The CDR3, as DNA: TGTGCCAGCAGCTCGCGGACAGGGAGCTCTGGAAACACCATATATTTT.